The 19 T cell receptor beta chains below all came from one sample that was sequenced in a study of blood T cell repertoires in COVID-19 (dated by TCRdb to the early 2020s). Receptors were amplified or captured by the immunoSEQ multiplex PCR assay. The clones in this table, taken by TCRdb from immuneACCESS, are in-frame only. Not every clone is retained; where verified, under half of the shortfall comes from an unresolved V gene, and the cause of the rest is unknown. The sample table shows roughly 250,000 clones, and 82% are seen once. 4.9% of the sample is in the top ten clones. Specimen: peripheral blood. The receptors come from a woman of 80 years or more with active or convalescent COVID-19.

CDR3: CASSLGGASYEQYF. The CDR3 nucleotides are TGTGCCAGCAGCTTAGGAGGAGCCTCCTACGAGCAGTACTTC. The chain recombines TRBV7-9 with TRBJ2-7; no clear D. V lost 1 base and J 0 bases, leaving 7 bases between the germline ends. This CDR3 has 14 residues. The V gene's germline CDR1 is SEHNR and CDR2 FQNEAQ (reference sequence).

The rearrangement joins TRBV5-4 to TRBJ2-7; 8 nucleotides agree with TRBD1. CDR3 size: 16 residues. Germline CDR1 and CDR2: SGHNT and YYREEE (reference sequence). The V gene end was trimmed by 4 bases and the J gene end by 7 bases; junction bases not matched to a gene: 16. CDR3 in DNA: TGTGCCAGCAGCGGTGACAGGGGCCCCCTCGTTGGTGAGCAGTACTTC. Translation gives CASSGDRGPLVGEQYF.

V gene TRBV10-2 combines with J gene TRBJ2-3; TRBD2 matches at 8 bases. Germline V gives CDR1 WSHSY, CDR2 SAAADI. Trimming at V came to 2 bases and at J to 6 bases, leaving 10 bases not matched to a gene. CDR3 length: 16 amino acids. CDR3 bases: TGCGCCAGCAGTGAGACGAAGCGGGAGCCCCAGGATACGCAGTATTTT. Amino acid sequence: CASSETKREPQDTQYF.

The V and J genes are TRBV10-2 and TRBJ2-7; possibly TRBD1 for D (6 bases). Trimming removed 1 base from V and 6 bases from J, with 22 bases in between. The CDR3 is 17 residues long. The germline CDR1 and CDR2 sequences are WSHSY and SAAADI. The CDR3 spells CASSEFIGRPTGSEQYF. CDR3 in DNA: TGCGCCAGCAGTGAGTTTATTGGGCGTCCGACAGGATCCGAGCAGTACTTC.

This sequence joins TRBV6-5 and TRBJ1-1; 7 bases map to TRBD1. The CDR3 contains 15 residues. CDR1 and CDR2 from the germline V gene are MNHEY and SVGAGI. The V segment lost 5 bases and the J segment 0 bases; nucleotides outside the gene matches: 6. The CDR3 loop is CASSRDRDLNTEAFF. The CDR3, as DNA: TGTGCCAGCAGTAGAGACAGGGACCTGAACACTGAAGCTTTCTTT.

This chain uses TRBV29-1 with TRBJ2-7, with TRBD2 matching 11 bases. Germline CDR1 is SQVTM and CDR2 is ANQGSEA. Losses at the gene ends were 0 bases for V and 4 bases for J; bases not matched to a gene: 14. The CDR3 is 18 amino acids. The CDR3 nucleotides are TGCAGCGTTGAAGATCGTAGCGGGGTAGCGGGGGGGCTTTACGAGCAGTACTTC. This codes for CSVEDRSGVAGGLYEQYF.

This CDR3 reads CSVRGGREQYF. In DNA form, the CDR3 reads TGCAGTGTGAGGGGGGGAAGAGAGCAGTACTTC. The rearrangement uses TRBV20-1 and TRBJ2-7; the D gene is possibly TRBD2 (7 bases). Germline lookup yields CDR1 DFQATT and CDR2 SNEGSKA (reference sequence). The CDR3 is 11 amino acids. The V and J ends lost 7 bases and 7 bases respectively, with 14 bases between them.

This rearrangement joins TRBV2 to TRBJ1-1, with a possible D match to TRBD1 (6 bases). Germline assignment: CDR1 SNHLY and CDR2 FYNNEI. The CDR3 has 12 residues. The V end lost 3 bases, the J end lost 10 bases, and 12 bases lay between the germline ends. CDR3 in DNA: TGTGCCAGCAGTGAGATGACAGGATTAGCTTTCTTT. This translates into CASSEMTGLAFF.

V gene TRBV6-5 combines with J gene TRBJ1-6, with 7 bases that match TRBD1. Looked up from germline, CDR1 is MNHEY and CDR2 is SVGAGI. CDR3 length equals 15 residues. V was clipped by 7 bases and J by 7 bases; unmatched bases: 10. CDR3 amino acids: CASTADRVGNSPLHF. CDR3 sequence (DNA): TGTGCCAGCACGGCCGACAGGGTAGGAAATTCACCCCTCCACTTT.

The chain joins TRBV30 to TRBJ1-4, with D tentatively TRBD1 (5 bases). Germline V gene lookup returns CDR1 GTSNPN and CDR2 SVGIG (reference sequence). Trimming pared 3 bases from V and 5 bases from J, leaving 7 bases between. This CDR3 region has 12 residues. The CDR3 region is CAWRRDNEKLFF. The CDR3 region has the DNA TGTGCCTGGAGGCGGGACAATGAAAAACTGTTTTTT.

This chain joins TRBV5-1 and TRBJ2-3, with D tentatively TRBD2 (6 bases). The CDR3 is made up of 16 amino acids. Germline V gene data show CDR1 as SGHRS and CDR2 as YFSETQ. V lost 0 bases and J 1 base, leaving 12 bases between the germline ends. DNA of the CDR3: TGCGCCAGCAGCTTGGAGCTAGCGCCGGGCACAGATACGCAGTATTTT. It translates to CASSLELAPGTDTQYF.

Remarks on this clone: Distinct nucleotide sequences in the sample also encode this CDR3. The gene calls are TRBV11-3 and TRBJ2-3; D unclear. This CDR3 has 14 residues. Looked up from germline, CDR1 is SGHNT and CDR2 is YENEEA. Trimming left V 3 bases short and J 3 bases short, with 10 bases between. The CDR3 DNA reads TGTGCCAGCAGCTTGGGCAGATCAACAGATACGCAGTATTTT. It is translated as CASSLGRSTDTQYF.

The rearrangement joins TRBV6-1 to TRBJ2-4; maybe TRBD1 (5 bases). Germline values: CDR1 MNHNS, CDR2 SASEGT. The CDR3 spans 18 residues. V was cut by 3 bases and J by 0 bases, with 18 bases left in between. CDR3 sequence: CASSEVQVIGVAKNIQYF. The CDR3 DNA sequence: TGTGCCAGCAGTGAGGTACAGGTTATTGGGGTAGCCAAAAACATTCAGTACTTC.

The chain joins TRBV7-2 to TRBJ2-1; TRBD2 matches at 8 bases. This CDR3 has 14 amino acids. Germline values: CDR1 SGHTA, CDR2 FQGNSA. Unmatched junction bases numbered 9, after V lost 5 bases and J lost 9 bases. In nucleotides, the CDR3 is TGTGCCAGCAGCGAAGCCGGGAGGGGGGCTGAGCAGTTCTTC. Amino acids: CASSEAGRGAEQFF.

This chain joins TRBV18 and TRBJ1-1; D is uncertain. The CDR3 extends over 14 amino acids. V shed 3 bases and J shed 1 base, with 9 bases lying between them. Germline values: CDR1 KGHSH, CDR2 LQKENI. Here the CDR3 DNA reads TGTGCCAGCTCACCCGTGGGAGAGAACACTGAAGCTTTCTTT. This codes for CASSPVGENTEAFF.

The chain couples TRBV9 to TRBJ1-2, with D possibly TRBD1 on 5 matching bases. Germline V lookup: CDR1 SGDLS, CDR2 YYNGEE. This CDR3 is built from 17 residues. V lost 4 bases and J lost 0, with 19 bases in between. The CDR3: CASSPGGIRGTNYGYTF. In DNA form, the CDR3 reads TGTGCCAGCAGCCCGGGGGGGATACGGGGAACTAACTATGGCTACACCTTC.

This clone has only one observation. V gene TRBV7-5 combines with J gene TRBJ2-3; the table's D call of TRBD2 was not tested on the DNA. TRBV7-5 is noted as a pseudogene. This CDR3 has 13 residues. The CDR3 bases are TGTGTCAGAAGCCCCACAGGCGGGGGCCCCGAATATTTT. This gives the protein CVRSPTGGGPEYF.

The chain couples TRBV3-1 (or the pseudogene TRBV3-2) to TRBJ1-1, with no clear D. Trimming removed 2 bases at V and 1 base at J, with 8 bases between. CDR3 length equals 14 residues. Germline V gene lookup returns CDR1 LGHDT and CDR2 YNNKEL (reference sequence). CDR3 protein: CASSQYFGNTEAFF. Written as DNA, the CDR3 is TGTGCCAGCAGCCAATATTTCGGGAACACTGAAGCTTTCTTT.

The CDR3 region is CASSLPGRTSSYEQYF. CDR3 nucleotides: TGTGCCAGCAGTTTACCCGGGAGGACCAGCTCCTACGAGCAGTACTTC. The chain couples TRBV28 to TRBJ2-7; TRBD2 agrees at 7 bases. This CDR3 has 16 amino acids. The germline gives CDR1 MDHEN, CDR2 SYDVKM. The V and J ends lost 2 bases and 0 bases, in that order; junction bases with no gene match: 7.